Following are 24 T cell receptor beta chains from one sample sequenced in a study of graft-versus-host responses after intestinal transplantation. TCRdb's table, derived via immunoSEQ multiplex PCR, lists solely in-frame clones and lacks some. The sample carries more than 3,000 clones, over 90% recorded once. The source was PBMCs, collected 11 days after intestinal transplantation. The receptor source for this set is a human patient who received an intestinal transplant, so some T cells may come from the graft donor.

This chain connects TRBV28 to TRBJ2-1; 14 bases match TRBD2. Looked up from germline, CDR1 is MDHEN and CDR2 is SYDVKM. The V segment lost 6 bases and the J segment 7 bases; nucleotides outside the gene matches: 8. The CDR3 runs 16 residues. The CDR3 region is CASRPLGLAGGNEQFF. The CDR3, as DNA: TGTGCCAGCAGGCCCCTCGGACTAGCGGGAGGTAATGAGCAGTTCTTC.

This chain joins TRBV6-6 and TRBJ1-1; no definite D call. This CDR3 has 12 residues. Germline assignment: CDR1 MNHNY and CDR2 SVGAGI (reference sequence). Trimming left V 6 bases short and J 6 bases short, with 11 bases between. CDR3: CASSPLIPEAFF. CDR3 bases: TGTGCCAGCAGCCCCCTAATTCCTGAAGCTTTCTTT.

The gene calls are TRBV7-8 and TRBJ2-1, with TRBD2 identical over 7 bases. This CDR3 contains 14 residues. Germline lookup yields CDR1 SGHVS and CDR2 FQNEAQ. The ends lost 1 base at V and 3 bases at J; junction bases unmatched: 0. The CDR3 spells CASSLGTSYNEQFF. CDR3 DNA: TGTGCCAGCAGCTTAGGGACTAGCTACAATGAGCAGTTCTTC.

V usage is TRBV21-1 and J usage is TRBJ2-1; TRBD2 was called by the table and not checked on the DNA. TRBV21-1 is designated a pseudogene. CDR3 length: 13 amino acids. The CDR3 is CASSRTSYNEQFF. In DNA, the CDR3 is TGTGCCAGCAGCAGGACTAGCTACAATGAGCAGTTCTTC.

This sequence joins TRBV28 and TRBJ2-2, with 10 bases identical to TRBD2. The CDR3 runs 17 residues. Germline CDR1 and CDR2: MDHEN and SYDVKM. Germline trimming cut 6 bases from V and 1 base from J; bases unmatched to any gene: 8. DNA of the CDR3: TGTGCCAGCAGCCTAATCCGACTAGCGGGGAACACCGGGGAGCTGTTTTTT. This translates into CASSLIRLAGNTGELFF.

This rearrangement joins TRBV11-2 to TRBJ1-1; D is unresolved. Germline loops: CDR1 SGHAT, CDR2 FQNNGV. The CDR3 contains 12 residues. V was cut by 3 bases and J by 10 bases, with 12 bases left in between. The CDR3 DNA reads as TGTGCCAGCAGCTTTAAGGGCGATGGAGCTTTCTTT. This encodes CASSFKGDGAFF.

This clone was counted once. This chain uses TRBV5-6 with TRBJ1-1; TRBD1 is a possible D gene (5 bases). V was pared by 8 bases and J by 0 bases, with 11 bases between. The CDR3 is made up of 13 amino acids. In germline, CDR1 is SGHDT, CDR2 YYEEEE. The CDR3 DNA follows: TGTGCCAGTCTCGGACAATTGAACACTGAAGCTTTCTTT. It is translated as CASLGQLNTEAFF. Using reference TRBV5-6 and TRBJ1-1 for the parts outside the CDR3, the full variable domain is DAGVTQSPTHLIKTRGQQVTLRCSPKSGHDTVSWYQQALGQGPQFIFQYYEEEERQRGNFPDRFSGHQFPNYSSELNVNALLLGDSALYLCASLGQLNTEAFFGQGTRLTVV.

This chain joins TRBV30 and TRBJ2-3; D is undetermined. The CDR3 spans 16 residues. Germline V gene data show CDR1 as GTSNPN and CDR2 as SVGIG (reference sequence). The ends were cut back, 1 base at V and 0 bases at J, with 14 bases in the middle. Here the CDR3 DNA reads TGTGCCTGGAGTGCCCAGGTAGCCGCTAGCACAGATACGCAGTATTTT. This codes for CAWSAQVAASTDTQYF.

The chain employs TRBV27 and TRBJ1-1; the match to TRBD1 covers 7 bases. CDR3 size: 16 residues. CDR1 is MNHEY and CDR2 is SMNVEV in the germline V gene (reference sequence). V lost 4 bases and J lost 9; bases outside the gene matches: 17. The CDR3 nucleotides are TGTGCCAGCAGTTCCCTGCAAGGGGGCCCTGGGTCCCAAGCTTTCTTT. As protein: CASSSLQGGPGSQAFF.

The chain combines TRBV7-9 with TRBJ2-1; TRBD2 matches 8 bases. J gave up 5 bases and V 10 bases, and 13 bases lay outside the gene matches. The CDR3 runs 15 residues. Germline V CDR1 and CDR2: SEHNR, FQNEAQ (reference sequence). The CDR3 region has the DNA TGTGCCATCGAGAAAACTAGCGGAGGAAACAATGAGCAGTTCTTC. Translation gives CAIEKTSGGNNEQFF.

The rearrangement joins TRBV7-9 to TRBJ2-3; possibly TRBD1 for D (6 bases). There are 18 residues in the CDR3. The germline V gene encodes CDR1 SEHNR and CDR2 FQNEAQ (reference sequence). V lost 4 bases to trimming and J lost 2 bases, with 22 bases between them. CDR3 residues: CASSSQTATGTYTDTQYF. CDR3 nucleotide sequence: TGTGCCAGCAGCTCCCAAACCGCGACAGGAACCTACACAGATACGCAGTATTTT.

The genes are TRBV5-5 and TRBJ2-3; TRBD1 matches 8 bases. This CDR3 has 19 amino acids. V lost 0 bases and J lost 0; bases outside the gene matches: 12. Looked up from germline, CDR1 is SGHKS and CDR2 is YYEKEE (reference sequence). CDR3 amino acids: CASSLALIGQGISTDTQYF. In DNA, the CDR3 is TGTGCCAGCAGCTTGGCCCTCATCGGACAGGGTATTAGCACAGATACGCAGTATTTT.

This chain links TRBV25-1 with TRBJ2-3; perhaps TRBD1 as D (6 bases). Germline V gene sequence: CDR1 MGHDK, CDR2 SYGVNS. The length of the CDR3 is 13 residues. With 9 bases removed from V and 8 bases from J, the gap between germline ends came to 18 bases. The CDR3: CASDKGEFGTQYF. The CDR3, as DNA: TGTGCCAGTGACAAGGGGGAGTTTGGTACGCAGTATTTT.

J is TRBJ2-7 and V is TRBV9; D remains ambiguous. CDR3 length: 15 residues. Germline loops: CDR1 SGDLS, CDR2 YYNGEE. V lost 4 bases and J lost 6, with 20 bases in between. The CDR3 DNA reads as TGTGCCAGCAGCCCACGAGCCGAGGCTTCGGGCGAGCAGTACTTC. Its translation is CASSPRAEASGEQYF.

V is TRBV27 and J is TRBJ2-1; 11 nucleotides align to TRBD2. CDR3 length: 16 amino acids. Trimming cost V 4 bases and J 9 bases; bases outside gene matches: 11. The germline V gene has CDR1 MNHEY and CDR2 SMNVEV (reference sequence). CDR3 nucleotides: TGTGCCAGCAGTTCCGGGACTAGCGGCTCGGGGGGTGAGCAGTTCTTC. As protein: CASSSGTSGSGGEQFF.

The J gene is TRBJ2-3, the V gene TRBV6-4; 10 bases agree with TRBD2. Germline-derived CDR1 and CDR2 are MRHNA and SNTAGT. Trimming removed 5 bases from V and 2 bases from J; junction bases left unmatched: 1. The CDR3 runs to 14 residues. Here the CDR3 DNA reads TGTGCCAGCAGTAGCGGGAGGGCCACAGATACGCAGTATTTT. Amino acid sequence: CASSSGRATDTQYF.

The CDR3 region has the DNA TGTGCCAGCAGTTACGGTGGGGGGAATGGCTATGGCTACACCTTC. Its translation is CASSYGGGNGYGYTF. This chain uses TRBV6-5 with TRBJ1-2; possible D gene TRBD1, 5 bases. Trimming stripped 2 bases from V and 4 bases from J, with 14 bases between. CDR1 is MNHEY and CDR2 is SVGAGI in the germline V gene. There are 15 residues in the CDR3.

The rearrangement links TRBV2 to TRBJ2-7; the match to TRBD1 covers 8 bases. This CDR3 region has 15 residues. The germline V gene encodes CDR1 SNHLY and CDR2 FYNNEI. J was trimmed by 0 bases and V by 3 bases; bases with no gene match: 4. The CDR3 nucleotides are TGTGCCAGCAGTGAGGGACAGGCGAGCTCCTACGAGCAGTACTTC. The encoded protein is CASSEGQASSYEQYF.

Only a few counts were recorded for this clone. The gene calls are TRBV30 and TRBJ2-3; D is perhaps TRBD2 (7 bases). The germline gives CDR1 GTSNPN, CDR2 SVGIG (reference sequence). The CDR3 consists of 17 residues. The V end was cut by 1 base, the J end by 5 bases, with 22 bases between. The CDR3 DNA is TGTGCCTGGAGTGGTGGGGGGGCGGGAGTTCTGATAGATACGCAGTATTTT. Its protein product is CAWSGGGAGVLIDTQYF.

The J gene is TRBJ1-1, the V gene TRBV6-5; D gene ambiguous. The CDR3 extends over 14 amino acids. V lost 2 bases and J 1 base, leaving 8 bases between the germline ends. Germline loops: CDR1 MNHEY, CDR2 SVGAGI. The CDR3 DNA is TGTGCCAGCAGTTACGTTTCGGCGAACACTGAAGCTTTCTTT. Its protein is CASSYVSANTEAFF.

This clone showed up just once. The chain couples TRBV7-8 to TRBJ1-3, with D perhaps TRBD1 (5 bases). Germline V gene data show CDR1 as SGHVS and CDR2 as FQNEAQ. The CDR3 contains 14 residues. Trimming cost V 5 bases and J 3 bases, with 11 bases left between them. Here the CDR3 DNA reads TGTGCCAGCAGCCTTCAGGGATATGGAAACACCATATATTTT. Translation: CASSLQGYGNTIYF.

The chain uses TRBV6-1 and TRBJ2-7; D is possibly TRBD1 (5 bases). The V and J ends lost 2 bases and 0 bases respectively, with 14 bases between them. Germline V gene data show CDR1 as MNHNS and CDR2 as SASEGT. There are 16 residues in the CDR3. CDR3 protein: CASSEWGATLSYEQYF. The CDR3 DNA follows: TGTGCCAGCAGTGAATGGGGCGCGACCCTCTCCTACGAGCAGTACTTC.

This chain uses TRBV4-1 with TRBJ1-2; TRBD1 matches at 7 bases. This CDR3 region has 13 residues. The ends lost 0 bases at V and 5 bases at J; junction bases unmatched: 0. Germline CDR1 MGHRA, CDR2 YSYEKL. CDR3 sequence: CASSQDRGYGYTF. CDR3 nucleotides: TGCGCCAGCAGCCAAGACAGGGGGTATGGCTACACCTTC.

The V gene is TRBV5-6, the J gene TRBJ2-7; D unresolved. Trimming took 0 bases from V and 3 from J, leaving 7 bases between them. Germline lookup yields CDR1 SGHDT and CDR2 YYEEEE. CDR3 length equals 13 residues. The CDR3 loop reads CASSLVGFYEQYF. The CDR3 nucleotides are TGTGCCAGCAGCTTGGTTGGGTTCTACGAGCAGTACTTC.